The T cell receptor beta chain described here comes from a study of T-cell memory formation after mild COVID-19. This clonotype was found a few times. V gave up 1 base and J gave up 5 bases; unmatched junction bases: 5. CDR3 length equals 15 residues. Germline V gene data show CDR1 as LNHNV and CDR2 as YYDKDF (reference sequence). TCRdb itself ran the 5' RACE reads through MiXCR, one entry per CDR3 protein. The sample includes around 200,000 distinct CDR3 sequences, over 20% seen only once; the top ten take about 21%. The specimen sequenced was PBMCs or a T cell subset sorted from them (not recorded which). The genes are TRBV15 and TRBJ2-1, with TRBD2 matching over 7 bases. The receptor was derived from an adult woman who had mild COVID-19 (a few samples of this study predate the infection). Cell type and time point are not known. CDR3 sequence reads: CATSRGSGVNNEQFF. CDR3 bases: TGTGCCACCAGCAGAGGGAGCGGGGTCAACAATGAGCAGTTCTTC.